This T cell receptor (beta chain) was profiled in a study of control samples from healthy donors and cancer patients. Looked up from germline, CDR1 is SEHNR and CDR2 is FQNEAQ (reference sequence). V gave up 4 bases and J gave up 3 bases, with 10 bases separating them. This CDR3 is 14 amino acids long. Profiling relied on immunoSEQ multiplex PCR, and the TCRdb table lists in-frame clones only, not all of them. The sample includes tens of thousands of clones, less than 85% of them seen just once. The chain couples TRBV7-9 to TRBJ2-1; possibly TRBD1 for D (5 bases). Material: PBMCs. The source of this sequence is a man in his 70s with lung cancer. CDR3 sequence (DNA): TGTGCCAGCAGCTCAGCAGGGTTCTACAATGAGCAGTTCTTC. Protein: CASSSAGFYNEQFF.